This TCR beta chain was recorded in a study of T cell repertoires in cytomegalovirus infection. Germline V gives CDR1 SGHDN, CDR2 FVKESK. The CDR3 totals 14 residues. With 4 bases clipped from V and 6 bases from J, the junction kept 7 bases outside the gene matches. This clonotype was counted between two and nine times. Its antigen is unidentified. Each CDR3 protein gets one entry after TCRdb re-called the reads with MiXCR. The sample has around 300,000 distinct CDR3 sequences, 20% to 30% seen once. This TCR derives from a human donor in good health (CMV status not recorded). Some clones in this sample may be carry-over from other donors' samples. Specimen: cultured PBMCs, collected from culture after CMV antigen stimulation. V is TRBV14 and J is TRBJ1-1; 8 bases agree with TRBD1. DNA for the CDR3: TGTGCCAGCAGCCTTAGACAGGGGCGCGCTGAAGCTTTCTTT. Translating gives CASSLRQGRAEAFF.